Listed here are 11 T cell receptor beta chains from one sample, sequenced in a study of T cells in Graves' hyperthyroidism and ophthalmopathy. RNA transcripts gave rise to amplified TCR beta CDR3 regions. The HTBI primer set served for first-round RT-PCR of the TCR CDR3. TCRdb reprocessed the multiplex PCR reads via MiXCR and lists one record per CDR3 protein. The profile shows 450,000 to 700,000 distinct CDR3 sequences, just over 45% of them singletons. The sequencing input was peripheral blood or thyroid tissue (not recorded which). Receptor source: a woman younger than 35 with Graves' hyperthyroidism.

This clonotype was recorded many times. CDR3 in amino acids: CASNLAANTGELFF. DNA of the CDR3: TGTGCCAGCAACCTAGCGGCGAACACCGGGGAGCTGTTTTTT. The J gene is TRBJ2-2, the V gene TRBV7-2, with TRBD2 matching over 7 bases. The V and J ends lost 7 bases and 0 bases, in that order; junction bases with no gene match: 2. This CDR3 comprises 14 residues. From germline, CDR1 is SGHTA and CDR2 FQGNSA.

This clonotype came up many times. This sequence joins TRBV12-3 or TRBV12-4 and TRBJ2-7, with D tentatively TRBD2 (6 bases). V gave up 3 bases and J gave up 2 bases, with 17 bases separating them. The CDR3 contains 16 residues. The CDR3 bases are TGTGCCAGCAGTTTTTACGGAGGGACGGTCGCCTACGAGCAGTACTTC. Translated: CASSFYGGTVAYEQYF.

The chain uses TRBV11-2 and TRBJ2-2; D unclear. Germline V gene sequence: CDR1 SGHAT, CDR2 FQNNGV. The CDR3 has 13 amino acids. Trimming shortened V by 8 bases and J by 3 bases, and 10 bases separated the two germline ends. For the CDR3, the DNA is TGTGCCAGCGCAGACTCAGACACCGGGGAGCTGTTTTTT. This encodes CASADSDTGELFF.

The rearrangement uses TRBV2 and TRBJ2-3; 7 bases map to TRBD2. This CDR3 contains 14 residues. Germline V lookup: CDR1 SNHLY, CDR2 FYNNEI. Trimming removed 5 bases from V and 3 bases from J; junction bases left unmatched: 5. The chain's CDR3 is CASSRTRETDTQYF. The CDR3 region has the DNA TGTGCCAGCAGTCGGACTAGAGAGACAGATACGCAGTATTTT.

The V call is TRBV15, the J call TRBJ2-6; a possible D gene is TRBD1 (6 bases). Trimming stripped 4 bases from V and 2 bases from J, with 15 bases between. Germline V lookup: CDR1 LNHNV, CDR2 YYDKDF (reference sequence). CDR3 length: 17 residues. CDR3 sequence: CATSNTGQGTGANVLTF. The CDR3, as DNA: TGTGCCACCAGCAATACAGGGCAGGGCACTGGGGCCAACGTCCTGACTTTC.

There are many counts of this clonotype. The DNA of the CDR3 is TGTGCCAGCAGCTCCCCTGTAGCGGTAAACACCGGGGAGCTGTTTTTT. Protein sequence: CASSSPVAVNTGELFF. V gene TRBV5-8 combines with J gene TRBJ2-2; D possibly corresponds to TRBD2 (6 bases). Germline V CDR1 and CDR2: SGHTS, YDEGEE. The CDR3 sequence is 16 residues long. V lost 3 bases, J lost 2 bases, and 14 bases lay in between.

This clonotype was seen repeatedly, ten times or more. The chain carries TRBV12-3 or TRBV12-4 and TRBJ1-2; 10 nucleotides line up with TRBD1. The CDR3 totals 15 residues. Unmatched junction bases numbered 11, after V lost 6 bases and J lost 7 bases. DNA for the CDR3: TGTGCCAGCAGGTTAAGGGGACAGGGGAGTTCTGGCTACACCTTC. This translates into CASRLRGQGSSGYTF.

The table lists this clonotype with many counts. This chain connects TRBV15 to TRBJ2-7; the match to TRBD1 covers 7 bases. Trimming took 4 bases from V and 2 from J; bases not matched to a gene: 5. CDR3 length equals 14 residues. CDR1 and CDR2 from the germline V gene are LNHNV and YYDKDF (reference sequence). CDR3 sequence: CATSNRDRPYEQYF. DNA for the CDR3: TGTGCCACCAGCAACCGGGACAGACCCTACGAGCAGTACTTC.

This clonotype appeared once. In DNA form, the CDR3 reads TGTGCCAGCAGCGTACGCTCGACTAGCGGGAGTTACAATGAGCAGTTCTTC. Translation gives CASSVRSTSGSYNEQFF. The genes are TRBV9 and TRBJ2-1; TRBD2 matches 12 bases. The CDR3 spans 17 residues. The V gene end was trimmed by 1 base and the J gene end by 4 bases; junction bases not matched to a gene: 6. Germline V gives CDR1 SGDLS, CDR2 YYNGEE.

This clonotype has more than one count but fewer than ten. V gene TRBV4-1 combines with J gene TRBJ2-7; D unclear. The CDR3 is made up of 13 amino acids. The germline V gene has CDR1 MGHRA and CDR2 YSYEKL. V was clipped by 4 bases and J by 3 bases, with 10 bases between them. CDR3 nucleotide sequence: TGCGCCAGCAGCCCCCTAGGTGTCTACGAGCAGTACTTC. Translating it yields CASSPLGVYEQYF.

The chain links TRBV29-1 to TRBJ1-2; 10 bases match TRBD1. Losses at the gene ends were 7 bases for V and 8 bases for J; bases not matched to a gene: 7. CDR1 and CDR2 (germline): SQVTM, ANQGSEA. CDR3 size: 12 residues. In DNA form, the CDR3 reads TGCAGCGCTAGACAGGGGGCGCGGGGCTACACCTTC. Translating it yields CSARQGARGYTF.